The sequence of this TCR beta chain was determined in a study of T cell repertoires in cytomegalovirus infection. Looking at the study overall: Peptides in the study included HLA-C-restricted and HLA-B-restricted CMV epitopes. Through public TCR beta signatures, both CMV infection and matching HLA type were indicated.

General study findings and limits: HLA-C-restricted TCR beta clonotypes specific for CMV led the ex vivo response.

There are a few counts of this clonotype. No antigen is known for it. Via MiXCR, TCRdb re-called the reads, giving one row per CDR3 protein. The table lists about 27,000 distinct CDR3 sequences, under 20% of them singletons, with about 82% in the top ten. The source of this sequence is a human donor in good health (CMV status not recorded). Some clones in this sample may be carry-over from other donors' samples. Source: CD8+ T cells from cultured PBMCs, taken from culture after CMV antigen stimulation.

This CDR3 reads CASSSSSGSNYGYTF. The CDR3, as DNA: TGTGCCAGCAGCTCCAGCTCGGGATCAAACTATGGCTACACCTTC. This rearrangement joins TRBV11-2 to TRBJ1-2; no clear D gene. Germline CDR1 SGHAT, CDR2 FQNNGV. Trimming removed 4 bases from V and 2 bases from J, with 14 bases in between. The CDR3 has 15 residues.